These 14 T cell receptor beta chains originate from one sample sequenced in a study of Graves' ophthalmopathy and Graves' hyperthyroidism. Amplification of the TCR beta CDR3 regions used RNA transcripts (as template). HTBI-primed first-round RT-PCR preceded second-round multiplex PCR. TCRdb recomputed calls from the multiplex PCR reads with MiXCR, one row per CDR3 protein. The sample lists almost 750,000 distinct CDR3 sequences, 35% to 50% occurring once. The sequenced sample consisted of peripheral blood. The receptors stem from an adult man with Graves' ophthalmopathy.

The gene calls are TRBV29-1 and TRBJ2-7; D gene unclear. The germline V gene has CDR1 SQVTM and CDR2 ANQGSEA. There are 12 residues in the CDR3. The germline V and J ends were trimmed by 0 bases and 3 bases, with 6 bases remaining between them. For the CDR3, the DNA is TGCAGCGTTGAAGATCGACGCTACGAGCAGTACTTC. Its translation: CSVEDRRYEQYF.

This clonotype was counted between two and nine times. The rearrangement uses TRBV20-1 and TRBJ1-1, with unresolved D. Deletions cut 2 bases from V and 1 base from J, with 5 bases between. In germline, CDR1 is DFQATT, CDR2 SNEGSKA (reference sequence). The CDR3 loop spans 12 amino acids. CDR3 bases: TGCAGTGCTAGATACTCGAACACTGAAGCTTTCTTT. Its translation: CSARYSNTEAFF.

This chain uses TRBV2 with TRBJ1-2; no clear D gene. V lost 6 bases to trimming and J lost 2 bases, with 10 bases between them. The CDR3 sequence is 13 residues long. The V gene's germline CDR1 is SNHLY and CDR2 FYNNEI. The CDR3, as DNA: TGTGCCAGCAGATCTGACGAGAACTATGGCTACACCTTC. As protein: CASRSDENYGYTF.

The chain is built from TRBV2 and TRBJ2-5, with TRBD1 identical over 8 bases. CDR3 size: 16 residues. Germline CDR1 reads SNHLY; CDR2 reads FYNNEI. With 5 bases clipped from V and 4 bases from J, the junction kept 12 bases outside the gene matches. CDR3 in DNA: TGTGCCAGCAGTTACCGGACGACAGGGGCCCCAGAGACCCAGTACTTC. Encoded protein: CASSYRTTGAPETQYF. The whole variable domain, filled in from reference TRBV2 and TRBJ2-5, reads EPEVTQTPSHQVTQMGQEVILRCVPISNHLYFYWYRQILGQKVEFLVSFYNNEISEKSEIFDDQFSVERPDGSNFTLKIRSTKLEDSAMYFCASSYRTTGAPETQYFGPGTRLLVL.

The CDR3 DNA follows: TGTGCCAGCCGCGAGGGGGCCCTAGGGTCACCCCTCCACTTT. Translated, it gives CASREGALGSPLHF. The genes are TRBV25-1 and TRBJ1-6, with 7 bases identical to TRBD1. Germline V CDR1 and CDR2: MGHDK, SYGVNS. The CDR3 loop spans 14 amino acids. V shed 8 bases, J shed 10 bases, and the junction held 11 bases outside the gene matches.

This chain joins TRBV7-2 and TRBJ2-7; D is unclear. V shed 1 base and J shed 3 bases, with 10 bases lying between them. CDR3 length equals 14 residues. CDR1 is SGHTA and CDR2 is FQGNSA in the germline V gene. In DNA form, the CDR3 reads TGTGCCAGCAGCTTAGATTCCGCCTACTACGAGCAGTACTTC. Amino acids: CASSLDSAYYEQYF. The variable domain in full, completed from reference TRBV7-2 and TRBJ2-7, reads GAGVSQSPSNKVTEKGKDVELRCDPISGHTALYWYRQSLGQGLEFLIYFQGNSAPDKSGLPSDRFSAERTGGSVSTLTIQRTQQEDSAVYLCASSLDSAYYEQYFGPGTRLTVT.

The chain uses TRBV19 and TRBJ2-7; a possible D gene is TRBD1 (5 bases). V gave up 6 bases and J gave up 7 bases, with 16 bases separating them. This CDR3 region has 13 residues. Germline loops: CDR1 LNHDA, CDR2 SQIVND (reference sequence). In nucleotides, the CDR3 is TGTGCCAGTAGACCTCAGGGTCAACCTGAGCAGTACTTC. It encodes CASRPQGQPEQYF.

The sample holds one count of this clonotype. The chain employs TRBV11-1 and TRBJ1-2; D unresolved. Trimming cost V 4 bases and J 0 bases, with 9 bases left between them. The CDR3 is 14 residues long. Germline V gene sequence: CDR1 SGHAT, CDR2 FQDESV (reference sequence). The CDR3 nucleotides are TGTGCCAGCAGCTCGCTCCCGGCTAACTATGGCTACACCTTC. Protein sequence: CASSSLPANYGYTF. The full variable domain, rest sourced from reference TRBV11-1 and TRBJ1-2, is EAEVAQSPRYKITEKSQAVAFWCDPISGHATLYWYRQILGQGPELLVQFQDESVVDDSQLPKDRFSAERLKGVDSTLKIQPAELGDSAMYLCASSSLPANYGYTFGSGTRLTVV.

CDR3 amino acids: CSARPTTTGELFF. In nucleotides, the CDR3 is TGCAGTGCTAGACCAACTACCACCGGGGAGCTGTTTTTT. This chain links TRBV20-1 with TRBJ2-2; D ambiguous. Germline CDR1 DFQATT, CDR2 SNEGSKA (reference sequence). The length of the CDR3 is 13 residues. The ends were cut back, 2 bases at V and 4 bases at J, with 8 bases in the middle.

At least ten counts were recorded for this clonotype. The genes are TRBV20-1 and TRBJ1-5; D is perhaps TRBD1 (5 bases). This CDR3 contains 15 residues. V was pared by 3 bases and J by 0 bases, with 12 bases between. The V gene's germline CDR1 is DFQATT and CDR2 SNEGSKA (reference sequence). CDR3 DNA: TGCAGTGCTAGCTTGGACACTTATAGCAATCAGCCCCAGCATTTT. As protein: CSASLDTYSNQPQHF.

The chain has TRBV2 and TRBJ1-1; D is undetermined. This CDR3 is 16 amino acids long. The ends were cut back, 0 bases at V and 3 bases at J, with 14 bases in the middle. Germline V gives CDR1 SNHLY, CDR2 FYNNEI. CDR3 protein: CASSEALPLKDTEAFF. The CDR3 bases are TGTGCCAGCAGTGAAGCGCTTCCCCTTAAGGACACTGAAGCTTTCTTT. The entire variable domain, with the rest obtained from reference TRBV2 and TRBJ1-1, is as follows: EPEVTQTPSHQVTQMGQEVILRCVPISNHLYFYWYRQILGQKVEFLVSFYNNEISEKSEIFDDQFSVERPDGSNFTLKIRSTKLEDSAMYFCASSEALPLKDTEAFFGQGTRLTVV.

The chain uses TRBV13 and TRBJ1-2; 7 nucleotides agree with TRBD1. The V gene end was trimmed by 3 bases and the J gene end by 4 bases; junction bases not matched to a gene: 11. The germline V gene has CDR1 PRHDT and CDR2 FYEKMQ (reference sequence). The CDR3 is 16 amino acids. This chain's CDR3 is CASSFRNRDSSYGYTF. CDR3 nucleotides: TGTGCCAGCAGCTTTAGGAACCGGGACAGTTCCTATGGCTACACCTTC.

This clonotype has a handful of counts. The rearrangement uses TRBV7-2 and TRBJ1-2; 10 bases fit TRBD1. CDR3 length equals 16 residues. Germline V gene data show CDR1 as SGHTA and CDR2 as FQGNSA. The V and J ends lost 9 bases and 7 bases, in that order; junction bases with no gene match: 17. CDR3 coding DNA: TGTGCCAGTAGCCCTAAGACAGGGGGCGCCGTCGGTGGCTACACCTTC. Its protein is CASSPKTGGAVGGYTF.

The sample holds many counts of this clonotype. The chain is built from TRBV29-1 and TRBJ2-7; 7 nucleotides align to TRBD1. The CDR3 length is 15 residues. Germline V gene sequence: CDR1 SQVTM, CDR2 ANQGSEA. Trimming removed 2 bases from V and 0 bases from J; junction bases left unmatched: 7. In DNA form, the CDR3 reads TGCAGCGTTGAACAGATTTGGGACAGCTCCTACGAGCAGTACTTC. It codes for CSVEQIWDSSYEQYF.